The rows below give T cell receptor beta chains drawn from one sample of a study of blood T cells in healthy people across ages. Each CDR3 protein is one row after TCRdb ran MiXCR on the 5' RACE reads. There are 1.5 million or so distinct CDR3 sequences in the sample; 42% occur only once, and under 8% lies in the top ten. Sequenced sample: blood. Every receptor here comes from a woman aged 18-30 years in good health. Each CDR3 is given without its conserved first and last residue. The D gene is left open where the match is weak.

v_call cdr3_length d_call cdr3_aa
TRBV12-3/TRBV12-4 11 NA ASSGAVEETQY
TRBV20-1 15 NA SARDNLGPLLDTEAF
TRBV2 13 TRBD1 ASAAPGQRNYGYT
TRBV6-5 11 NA ASALGEFREQF
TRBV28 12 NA ASSFGDLQETQY
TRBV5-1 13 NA ASRPRDTFYNEQF
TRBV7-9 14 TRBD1 ASSVGQGGWNSPLH
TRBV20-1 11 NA SANSGLYNEQF
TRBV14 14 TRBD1 ASSRGRDRDYNEQF
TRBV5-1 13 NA ASSSSVGGNYEQY
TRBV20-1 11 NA SARVVGGTEAF
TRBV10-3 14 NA AISDPLLRDRGTQF
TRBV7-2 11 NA ASSLDLGDEQY
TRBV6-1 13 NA ASSESRGPNQPQH
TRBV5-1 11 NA ASSPGSGYEQY
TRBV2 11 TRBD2 ASAGLAYGEQF
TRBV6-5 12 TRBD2 ASRGTSPWNEQY
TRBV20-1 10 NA SAKQGLYGYT
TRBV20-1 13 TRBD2 SAKNSGRSTDTQY